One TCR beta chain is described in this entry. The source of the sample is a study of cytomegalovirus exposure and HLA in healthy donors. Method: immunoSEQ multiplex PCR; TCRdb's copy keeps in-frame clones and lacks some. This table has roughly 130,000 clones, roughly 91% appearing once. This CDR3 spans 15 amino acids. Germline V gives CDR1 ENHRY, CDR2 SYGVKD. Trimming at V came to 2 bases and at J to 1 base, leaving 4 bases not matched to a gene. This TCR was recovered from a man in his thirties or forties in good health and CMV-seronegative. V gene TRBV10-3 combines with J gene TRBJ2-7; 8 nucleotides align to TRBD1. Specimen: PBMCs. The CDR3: CAISEPTGASYEQYF. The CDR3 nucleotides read TGTGCCATCAGTGAGCCGACAGGGGCTTCCTACGAGCAGTACTTC.